This T cell receptor beta chain derives from a study of CD8+ T cells in alopecia areata. Study-wide points: Mice showed TCR sharing more clearly than patients did, possibly owing to HLA.

PBMCs, the starting material, were the source of sorted CD4+ and CD8+ T cells. Germline values: CDR1 SEHNR, CDR2 FQNEAQ (reference sequence). This CDR3 has 14 amino acids. V dropped 3 bases and J dropped 5 bases, with 14 bases sitting between them. TCR sequencing used cDNA made by reverse transcription of extracted RNA. TCRdb's table, derived via immunoSEQ multiplex PCR, lists solely in-frame clones and lacks some. The data show more than 100,000 clones, around 60% seen once. Note on this clone: Its antigen is not identified.

The source material was CD4+ T cells sorted from blood. The rearrangement uses TRBV7-9 and TRBJ2-7; weak D call: TRBD2 (7 bases). The clonotype comes from a human donor in good health. CDR3 protein: CASSFRGAWNEQYF. In DNA, the CDR3 is TGTGCCAGCAGCTTCCGGGGGGCCTGGAACGAGCAGTACTTC.